What follows are 25 T cell receptor beta chains derived from one specimen sequenced in a study of T-cell reconstitution after alpha-beta-depleted transplantation in children listed by TCRdb under 2016. Receptor libraries were prepared by PCR. The instrument given in TCRdb is Illumina HiSeq 2500. Molecular barcoding was employed in the preparation of TCR libraries, with unique molecular identifiers being used to normalize TCRbeta repertoire quantification. TCRdb applied fastp at Q25 and MiXCR to the public reads, then kept only in-frame beta chains. Rows with a matching CDR3 protein are joined into one entry that keeps the most common DNA and genes. For this sample there are a few hundred thousand distinct CDR3 sequences; around 10% appear just once. Over 5.5% of the sample is in the top ten clones. This specimen was PBMCs from the stem cell graft donor, taken from the stem cell graft. Receptors originate from a human donor who donated a stem cell graft to a child with acute lymphoblastic leukemia.

This clonotype was seen ten or more times. The rearrangement links TRBV12-3 or TRBV12-4 to TRBJ2-7; 8 positions agree with TRBD1. Trimming at V came to 5 bases and at J to 5 bases, leaving 5 bases not matched to a gene. The CDR3 is 13 amino acids. The CDR3 reads CASSLQTGDEQYF. Here the CDR3 DNA reads TGTGCCAGCAGTCTGCAGACAGGGGACGAGCAGTACTTC.

This chain links TRBV12-3 or TRBV12-4 with TRBJ1-5; D remains unclear. CDR3 length: 16 amino acids. V was shortened by 2 bases and J by 4 bases, with 15 bases between the two germline ends. This chain's CDR3 is CASSLILRGANQPQHF. The CDR3, as DNA: TGTGCCAGCAGTTTAATTCTCAGAGGAGCAAATCAGCCCCAGCATTTT.

Many counts were recorded for this clonotype. The chain recombines TRBV12-3 or TRBV12-4 with TRBJ1-3, with D maybe TRBD1 (5 bases). The CDR3 covers 15 residues. Trimming left V 6 bases short and J 0 bases short, with 12 bases between. In DNA form, the CDR3 reads TGTGCCAGCAGCCCCGGACACCTCTCTGGAAACACCATATATTTT. Its translation is CASSPGHLSGNTIYF.

This clonotype has a count of ten or more. V gene TRBV20-1 combines with J gene TRBJ2-7; 9 nucleotides match TRBD1. This CDR3 is 12 amino acids long. V lost 3 bases, J lost 5 bases, and 2 bases stayed unmatched. The germline V gene encodes CDR1 DFQATT and CDR2 SNEGSKA (reference sequence). The CDR3 protein is CSARTGGDEQYF. The CDR3 coding sequence is TGCAGTGCTAGGACAGGGGGTGACGAGCAGTACTTC.

Many counts were recorded for this clonotype. The V call is TRBV10-3, the J call TRBJ1-2, with D possibly TRBD1 on 5 matching bases. The CDR3 covers 13 residues. The germline gives CDR1 ENHRY, CDR2 SYGVKD. V was clipped by 8 bases and J by 1 base, with 11 bases between them. CDR3 bases: TGTGCCATCGATACAGGAATTAACTATGGCTACACCTTC. Its protein is CAIDTGINYGYTF.

In regard to this clonotype: At one end the junction does not follow the germline gene, possibly because of a read error. The chain links TRBV10-3 to TRBJ2-1; 11 nucleotides agree with TRBD2. The germline V gene encodes CDR1 ENHRY and CDR2 SYGVKD. CDR3 length: 19 residues. The CDR3 loop is CAISKTSLGLAGGEDERFF. The DNA of the CDR3 is TGTGCCATCAGCAAAACTAGCTTGGGGCTAGCGGGGGGTGAGGATGAGCGGTTCTTC.

This clonotype was detected many times. The V and J genes are TRBV7-2 and TRBJ1-1; D call uncertain. The CDR3 spans 14 residues. V lost 3 bases, J lost 2 bases, and 10 bases lay in between. Looked up from germline, CDR1 is SGHTA and CDR2 is FQGNSA. This chain's CDR3 is CASSFQTTNTEAFF. DNA for the CDR3: TGTGCCAGCAGCTTCCAGACAACTAACACTGAAGCTTTCTTT.

Written as DNA, the CDR3 is TGTGCCAGCAGTCCAAAATCGGGGCTCCGGATAGGGGCCAACGTCCTGACTTTC. It translates to CASSPKSGLRIGANVLTF. V and J are TRBV12-3 or TRBV12-4 and TRBJ2-6; TRBD1 or TRBD2 may be the D gene (5 bases each). The germline V and J ends were trimmed by 5 bases and 4 bases, with 21 bases remaining between them. This CDR3 has 18 residues.

This clonotype has ten or more counts. The chain has TRBV5-6 and TRBJ1-5; D is unclear. The V gene lost 0 bases and the J gene lost 9 bases, with 7 bases spanning the gap. The CDR3 covers 12 residues. Germline V gene lookup returns CDR1 SGHDT and CDR2 YYEEEE. The CDR3 DNA reads TGTGCCAGCAGCTTGGTCAGAGGGCCCCAGCATTTT. Amino acids: CASSLVRGPQHF.

The rearrangement joins TRBV12-1 to TRBJ2-6; TRBD1 reflects the table's D call only, with no check against the DNA. TRBV12-1 is annotated as a pseudogene. The CDR3 runs to 23 residues. The CDR3 DNA sequence: TGTGCCAGCAGCTCGCTAATTGTCGGTTGGCAGGGGGCGCTAAGCTCTGGGGCCAACGTCCTGACTTTC. It codes for CASSSLIVGWQGALSSGANVLTF.

In this sample, this clonotype turned up many times. This chain links TRBV5-1 with TRBJ1-1; D perhaps matches TRBD1 (6 bases). Between the trimmed V and J ends, which lost 3 bases and 1 base, there was a span of 13 bases. Germline CDR1 is SGHRS and CDR2 is YFSETQ. The CDR3 runs 15 residues. Here the CDR3 reads CASSSNGQQNTEAFF. The CDR3 region has the DNA TGCGCCAGCAGCTCGAACGGACAGCAGAACACTGAAGCTTTCTTT.

This clonotype appeared many times. The chain is built from TRBV29-1 and TRBJ1-1; D is possibly TRBD1 (5 bases). The CDR3 totals 13 residues. Germline CDR1 is SQVTM and CDR2 is ANQGSEA. V gave up 3 bases and J gave up 3 bases, with 11 bases separating them. CDR3 DNA sequence: TGCAGCGTTGACCCAGGGACGCACACTGAAGCTTTCTTT. It yields the protein CSVDPGTHTEAFF.

Comment on this clonotype: A much larger clone differs by one base, so this may be a read error. This sequence joins TRBV5-4 and TRBJ1-1; D ambiguous. The V gene's germline CDR1 is SGHNT and CDR2 YYREEE (reference sequence). This CDR3 is 13 amino acids long. V lost 0 bases and J 5 bases, leaving 8 bases between the germline ends. CDR3 protein: CASSLGVVTEAFF. The CDR3 DNA follows: TGTGCCAGCAGCTTGGGGGTGGTGACTGAAGCTTTCTTT.

This clonotype was observed a handful of times. This sequence joins TRBV7-9 and TRBJ1-4; TRBD1 might be the D (5 bases). The CDR3 is 13 residues long. V was trimmed by 5 bases and J by 6 bases, leaving 10 bases between them. The germline V gene encodes CDR1 SEHNR and CDR2 FQNEAQ (reference sequence). CDR3 nucleotides: TGTGCCAGCAGCCCCCGGGGGGATGAAAAACTGTTTTTT. Translating gives CASSPRGDEKLFF.

This clonotype turned up a few times. The gene calls are TRBV10-1 and TRBJ2-1; maybe TRBD2 (6 bases). V was cut by 2 bases and J by 7 bases, with 12 bases left in between. The germline V gene encodes CDR1 WNHNN and CDR2 SYGVQD (reference sequence). This CDR3 region has 14 residues. CDR3 residues: CASSEIAGSNEQFF. In nucleotides, the CDR3 is TGCGCCAGCAGTGAGATTGCGGGATCGAATGAGCAGTTCTTC.

The chain carries TRBV7-8 and TRBJ1-3; D unresolved. This CDR3 contains 16 residues. V was trimmed by 3 bases and J by 0 bases, leaving 12 bases between them. In germline, CDR1 is SGHVS, CDR2 FQNEAQ. As DNA, the CDR3 is TGTGCCAGCAGCTTCGTTGAAGGCTACTCTGGAAACACCATATATTTT. The encoded protein is CASSFVEGYSGNTIYF.

The chain recombines TRBV4-2 with TRBJ1-6; 9 nucleotides agree with TRBD1. CDR1 is LGHNA, CDR2 YNFKEQ, per germline. Unmatched junction bases numbered 5, after V lost 4 bases and J lost 10 bases. This CDR3 contains 14 residues. This chain's CDR3 is CASSRTGGRSPLHF. CDR3 coding DNA: TGTGCCAGCAGCCGCACAGGGGGCAGGTCACCCCTCCACTTT.

V is TRBV27 and J is TRBJ2-7; 8 nucleotides line up with TRBD1. Germline lookup yields CDR1 MNHEY and CDR2 SMNVEV (reference sequence). J was trimmed by 6 bases and V by 6 bases; bases with no gene match: 10. The CDR3 is 14 residues long. CDR3 nucleotides: TGTGCCAGCAGATTGGACAGGGACTCTGTCGAGCAGTACTTC. This translates into CASRLDRDSVEQYF.

This clonotype occurred many times. The V call is TRBV20-1, the J call TRBJ2-5; TRBD2 matches 12 bases. This CDR3 comprises 14 residues. With 2 bases clipped from V and 4 bases from J, the junction kept 2 bases outside the gene matches. CDR1 DFQATT and CDR2 SNEGSKA come from the germline V gene (reference sequence). CDR3 sequence: CSARLAGGLETQYF. The CDR3 coding sequence is TGCAGTGCTAGACTAGCGGGGGGGCTAGAGACCCAGTACTTC.

This clonotype was detected a few times. The rearrangement joins TRBV5-1 to TRBJ1-6; D is perhaps TRBD1 (5 bases). The CDR3 is 14 amino acids. The germline CDR1 and CDR2 sequences are SGHRS and YFSETQ. The V end was cut by 1 base, the J end by 7 bases, with 9 bases between. Here the CDR3 reads CASSLQGSNSPLHF. CDR3 in DNA: TGCGCCAGCAGCTTGCAGGGCAGCAATTCACCCCTCCACTTT.

This clonotype was seen at least ten times. Here the CDR3 DNA reads TGTGCCAGCAGCTTAGGTTTGGGTCGGTATTACTACGAGCAGTACTTC. Amino acid sequence: CASSLGLGRYYYEQYF. This rearrangement joins TRBV7-2 to TRBJ2-7; D call uncertain. V was shortened by 1 base and J by 3 bases, with 16 bases between the two germline ends. The germline V gene has CDR1 SGHTA and CDR2 FQGNSA. The CDR3 extends over 16 amino acids.

The gene calls are TRBV7-9 and TRBJ1-1, with D perhaps TRBD1 (6 bases). The length of the CDR3 is 16 residues. Per the germline V gene, CDR1 is SEHNR and CDR2 is FQNEAQ (reference sequence). V was trimmed by 2 bases and J by 1 base, leaving 14 bases between them. CDR3 nucleotide sequence: TGTGCCAGCAGCTTATATTCCCCGGGACAGAACACTGAAGCTTTCTTT. Translation gives CASSLYSPGQNTEAFF.

CDR3 in DNA: TGTGCCAGTAGAGAACAGGGACATACGCAGTATTTT. Its translation is CASREQGHTQYF. This rearrangement joins TRBV19 to TRBJ2-3; tentatively, D is TRBD1 (6 bases). This CDR3 contains 12 residues. The germline V gene has CDR1 LNHDA and CDR2 SQIVND (reference sequence). Trimming took 6 bases from V and 7 from J, leaving 11 bases between them.

This chain links TRBV5-1 with TRBJ2-5; 8 bases align to TRBD1. V dropped 4 bases and J dropped 5; count of bases not matched to a gene: 13. This CDR3 comprises 16 residues. Germline V gene data show CDR1 as SGHRS and CDR2 as YFSETQ. The CDR3 here is CASSPGATGGGETQYF. The CDR3 coding sequence is TGCGCCAGCAGCCCTGGCGCAACAGGGGGAGGTGAGACCCAGTACTTC.

This clonotype showed up just a few times. The chain couples TRBV20-1 to TRBJ1-3; 8 bases line up with TRBD1. The CDR3 has 15 residues. Germline V CDR1 and CDR2: DFQATT, SNEGSKA (reference sequence). Trimming removed 7 bases from V and 3 bases from J; junction bases left unmatched: 11. DNA of the CDR3: TGCAGTGGATGGGCAGGGGGCGGTCATGGAAACACCATATATTTT. This encodes CSGWAGGGHGNTIYF.